The T cell receptor (beta chain) described here comes from a study of blood T cell repertoires in COVID-19. Background on the study: PBMCs, B-cell-depleted T cells, or T cells provided the cDNA or gDNA that made up the material.

Those enrolled, adults aged roughly 18 to 95 years, came from around 24 US areas. Participant-given clinical history determined each cohort assignment. Original handling: Reference gene primer amplification gave estimated nucleated cell counts. Method: immunoSEQ multiplex PCR; TCRdb's copy keeps in-frame clones and lacks some. D and trimming were read from the DNA, whereas the V and J calls and clone size are those reported in that table. The sample consists of more than 200,000 clones, around 88% of them appearing once. The CDR3 consists of 15 residues. CDR1 and CDR2 from the germline V gene are LGHNA and YSLEER. Trimming cost V 1 base and J 6 bases, with 15 bases left between them.

The V gene is TRBV4-3, the J gene TRBJ2-5; the D gene is possibly TRBD2 (5 bases). This TCR derives from a woman aged 30 to 39 who had recovered from COVID-19. The sample taken for sequencing was PBMCs or T cells enriched from blood (not recorded which). The CDR3 DNA sequence: TGCGCCAGCAGCCAAGCTCCGGGGAATTTACAGACCCAGTACTTC. This encodes CASSQAPGNLQTQYF.